The rows below give T cell receptor beta chains drawn from one sample of a study of shared clonotypes between healthy human individuals. Method: immunoSEQ multiplex PCR; TCRdb's copy keeps in-frame clones and lacks some. Here the sample spans 2,500,000 or so clones, 93% being singletons. Sequenced sample: naive CD4+ T cells from PBMCs. All receptors derive from a man aged 18 to 30 in good health. Some clones in this sample may be carry-over from other donors' samples. The CDR3 runs from the conserved cysteine through the conserved F or W. Fields, in order: J gene, clone size, V gene, D gene, CDR3 protein, CDR3 DNA. A D gene is named only where the DNA matches it firmly. For some rows the clone size is stated as once, few or many, or as a class when expanded; others skip it.

J gene: TRBJ1-5
clone size: NA
V gene: TRBV5-1
D gene: NA
CDR3 protein: CASSLEGGRNQPQHF
CDR3 DNA: TGCGCCAGCAGCTTGGAAGGGGGGCGCAATCAGCCCCAGCATTTT

J gene: TRBJ2-3
clone size: NA
V gene: TRBV6-1
D gene: NA
CDR3 protein: CASSEVRDLGTDTQYF
CDR3 DNA: TGTGCCAGCAGTGAAGTTCGCGACCTGGGCACAGATACGCAGTATTTT

J gene: TRBJ2-7
clone size: NA
V gene: TRBV2
D gene: NA
CDR3 protein: CASRLGLEYEQYF
CDR3 DNA: TGTGCCAGCAGGCTGGGACTTGAATACGAGCAGTACTTC

J gene: TRBJ1-2
clone size: NA
V gene: TRBV6-5
D gene: NA
CDR3 protein: CASSSAVRGNYGYTF
CDR3 DNA: TGTGCCAGCAGTTCTGCCGTTAGGGGGAACTATGGCTACACCTTC

J gene: TRBJ2-3
clone size: NA
V gene: TRBV5-6
D gene: NA
CDR3 protein: CASSFFSQGGNTQYF
CDR3 DNA: TGTGCCAGCAGCTTCTTTTCTCAAGGGGGAAATACGCAGTATTTT

J gene: TRBJ2-1
clone size: NA
V gene: TRBV7-9
D gene: NA
CDR3 protein: CASSLLNGTLSYNEQFF
CDR3 DNA: TGTGCCAGCAGCCTACTAAACGGGACACTATCCTACAATGAGCAGTTCTTC

J gene: TRBJ1-1
clone size: NA
V gene: TRBV9
D gene: NA
CDR3 protein: CASSVTGNTEAFF
CDR3 DNA: TGTGCCAGCAGCGTCACGGGGAACACTGAAGCTTTCTTT

J gene: TRBJ2-3
clone size: NA
V gene: TRBV5-1
D gene: NA
CDR3 protein: CASRDPGGPDTQYF
CDR3 DNA: TGCGCCAGCCGCGACCCTGGGGGGCCCGATACGCAGTATTTT

J gene: TRBJ1-2
clone size: NA
V gene: TRBV28
D gene: NA
CDR3 protein: CASSRLGEFSMNYGYTF
CDR3 DNA: TGTGCCAGCAGTCGCTTAGGAGAATTCAGCATGAACTATGGCTACACCTTC

J gene: TRBJ2-7
clone size: once
V gene: TRBV6-1
D gene: NA
CDR3 protein: CASSEQWLSYEQYF
CDR3 DNA: TGTGCCAGCAGTGAACAGTGGCTGTCCTACGAGCAGTACTTC

J gene: TRBJ2-1
clone size: NA
V gene: TRBV11-3
D gene: NA
CDR3 protein: CASSLVHGAGGIYNEQFF
CDR3 DNA: TGTGCCAGCAGCTTAGTCCATGGGGCAGGGGGGATCTACAATGAGCAGTTCTTC

J gene: TRBJ1-5
clone size: NA
V gene: TRBV2
D gene: NA
CDR3 protein: CASSEERSFFSNQPQHF
CDR3 DNA: TGTGCCAGCAGTGAAGAGAGGAGTTTTTTTAGCAATCAGCCCCAGCATTTT

J gene: TRBJ1-2
clone size: NA
V gene: TRBV29-1
D gene: NA
CDR3 protein: CSVVGRLNYGYTF
CDR3 DNA: TGCAGCGTTGTTGGCAGGCTAAACTATGGCTACACCTTC

J gene: TRBJ1-5
clone size: NA
V gene: TRBV6-5
D gene: TRBD1
CDR3 protein: CASSYPGQGNQPQHF
CDR3 DNA: TGTGCCAGCAGTTACCCTGGACAGGGCAATCAGCCCCAGCATTTT

J gene: TRBJ2-4
clone size: NA
V gene: TRBV5-4
D gene: TRBD2
CDR3 protein: CASSLERIREGAKNIQYF
CDR3 DNA: TGTGCCAGCAGCTTGGAGAGGATTCGGGAGGGGGCCAAAAACATTCAGTACTTC

J gene: TRBJ2-1
clone size: NA
V gene: TRBV12-5
D gene: NA
CDR3 protein: CASGLVLGGGKIIRYNEQFF
CDR3 DNA: TGTGCTAGTGGTTTGGTACTCGGAGGGGGAAAGATCATAAGGTACAATGAGCAGTTCTTC

J gene: TRBJ1-4
clone size: NA
V gene: TRBV5-1
D gene: NA
CDR3 protein: CASSLQEVGNEKLFF
CDR3 DNA: TGCGCCAGCAGCCTACAGGAAGTGGGTAATGAAAAACTGTTTTTT

J gene: TRBJ2-7
clone size: NA
V gene: TRBV7-2
D gene: TRBD1
CDR3 protein: CASSFLSRGHEQYF
CDR3 DNA: TGTGCCAGCAGCTTCCTCTCCAGGGGGCACGAGCAGTACTTC

J gene: TRBJ2-1
clone size: NA
V gene: TRBV7-9
D gene: TRBD2
CDR3 protein: CASSFGLAQIAGSYNEQFF
CDR3 DNA: TGTGCCAGCAGCTTCGGACTAGCTCAGATTGCCGGCTCCTACAATGAGCAGTTCTTC

J gene: TRBJ2-7
clone size: NA
V gene: TRBV7-8
D gene: TRBD1
CDR3 protein: CASSLLRDRGIYEQYF
CDR3 DNA: TGTGCCAGCAGCCTTTTGAGGGACAGGGGAATCTACGAGCAGTACTTC

J gene: TRBJ1-6
clone size: NA
V gene: TRBV4-1
D gene: NA
CDR3 protein: CASSQDPRVNSPLHF
CDR3 DNA: TGCGCCAGCAGCCAAGATCCCAGGGTCAATTCACCCCTCCACTTT

J gene: TRBJ2-5
clone size: NA
V gene: TRBV5-4
D gene: TRBD2
CDR3 protein: CASSSGGGFQETQYF
CDR3 DNA: TGTGCCAGCAGCTCTGGGGGGGGATTCCAAGAGACCCAGTACTTC

J gene: TRBJ1-2
clone size: NA
V gene: TRBV6-1
D gene: NA
CDR3 protein: CASSEVGNYGYTF
CDR3 DNA: TGTGCCAGCAGTGAAGTGGGTAACTATGGCTACACCTTC

J gene: TRBJ1-3
clone size: NA
V gene: TRBV25-1
D gene: TRBD1
CDR3 protein: CASSGQGRGNTIYF
CDR3 DNA: TGTGCCAGCAGTGGACAGGGCCGTGGAAACACCATATATTTT

J gene: TRBJ2-5
clone size: NA
V gene: TRBV7-2
D gene: NA
CDR3 protein: CASSPSTGETQYF
CDR3 DNA: TGTGCCAGCAGCCCATCCACTGGCGAGACCCAGTACTTC

J gene: TRBJ1-1
clone size: NA
V gene: TRBV20-1
D gene: NA
CDR3 protein: CSGFRDFEAFF
CDR3 DNA: TGCAGTGGGTTTCGGGACTTTGAAGCTTTCTTT

J gene: TRBJ1-2
clone size: NA
V gene: TRBV30
D gene: NA
CDR3 protein: CAWSQGPNYGYTF
CDR3 DNA: TGTGCCTGGAGCCAAGGACCCAACTATGGCTACACCTTC

J gene: TRBJ2-7
clone size: NA
V gene: TRBV11-2
D gene: TRBD1
CDR3 protein: CASSLGRQGGDPREQYF
CDR3 DNA: TGTGCCAGCAGCTTAGGTAGACAGGGTGGGGATCCTCGGGAGCAGTACTTC

J gene: TRBJ1-5
clone size: NA
V gene: TRBV19
D gene: TRBD1
CDR3 protein: CASSINFLWDRIYQPQHF
CDR3 DNA: TGTGCCAGTAGTATCAATTTTTTGTGGGACAGGATTTATCAGCCCCAGCATTTT

J gene: TRBJ1-2
clone size: NA
V gene: TRBV6-1
D gene: TRBD1
CDR3 protein: CASSEAGGLYGYTF
CDR3 DNA: TGTGCCAGCAGTGAGGCAGGGGGTCTCTATGGCTACACCTTC

J gene: TRBJ1-1
clone size: NA
V gene: TRBV29-1
D gene: NA
CDR3 protein: CSVARPGSEAFF
CDR3 DNA: TGCAGCGTTGCCCGACCGGGATCTGAAGCTTTCTTT

J gene: TRBJ1-2
clone size: once
V gene: TRBV27
D gene: TRBD1
CDR3 protein: CASRRIRDRRSFTF
CDR3 DNA: TGTGCCAGCAGGAGAATCCGGGACAGGAGATCCTTCACCTTC

J gene: TRBJ1-5
clone size: NA
V gene: TRBV4-2
D gene: NA
CDR3 protein: CASSQVTGVYQPQHF
CDR3 DNA: TGTGCCAGCAGCCAAGTGACAGGAGTGTATCAGCCCCAGCATTTT

J gene: TRBJ1-1
clone size: NA
V gene: TRBV18
D gene: NA
CDR3 protein: CASSPDRVYTEAFF
CDR3 DNA: TGTGCCAGCTCACCCGACCGAGTTTACACTGAAGCTTTCTTT

J gene: TRBJ2-5
clone size: NA
V gene: TRBV28
D gene: NA
CDR3 protein: CASSSPGAPSRGRQETQYF
CDR3 DNA: TGTGCCAGCAGTTCCCCGGGCGCGCCGTCCAGGGGGAGGCAAGAGACCCAGTACTTC

J gene: TRBJ2-3
clone size: NA
V gene: TRBV29-1
D gene: NA
CDR3 protein: CSVSGQGGSTDTQYF
CDR3 DNA: TGCAGCGTCTCTGGACAGGGCGGGAGTACAGATACGCAGTATTTT

J gene: TRBJ2-7
clone size: NA
V gene: TRBV7-9
D gene: TRBD1
CDR3 protein: CASSRWTGLEQYF
CDR3 DNA: TGTGCCAGCAGCCGTTGGACAGGGCTCGAGCAGTACTTC

J gene: TRBJ2-1
clone size: NA
V gene: TRBV2
D gene: TRBD1
CDR3 protein: CASSEAAHTYLQGLEGNEQFF
CDR3 DNA: TGTGCCAGCAGTGAAGCGGCCCACACATACCTACAGGGGTTAGAAGGGAATGAGCAGTTCTTC

J gene: TRBJ1-5
clone size: NA
V gene: TRBV7-9
D gene: TRBD1
CDR3 protein: CASSPQGGQTSNQPQHF
CDR3 DNA: TGTGCCAGCAGCCCTCAAGGGGGACAGACGAGCAATCAGCCCCAGCATTTT

J gene: TRBJ1-5
clone size: NA
V gene: TRBV7-2
D gene: NA
CDR3 protein: CASSLSENQPQHF
CDR3 DNA: TGTGCCAGCAGCTTAAGTGAGAATCAGCCCCAGCATTTT

J gene: TRBJ2-7
clone size: NA
V gene: TRBV13
D gene: TRBD1
CDR3 protein: CASSGRDSPFYYEQYF
CDR3 DNA: TGTGCCAGCAGCGGCCGGGACAGTCCCTTTTACTACGAGCAGTACTTC

J gene: TRBJ2-7
clone size: once
V gene: TRBV5-6
D gene: NA
CDR3 protein: CASTQGRARTYEQYF
CDR3 DNA: TGTGCCAGCACCCAAGGCAGGGCCAGGACCTACGAGCAGTACTTC

J gene: TRBJ2-5
clone size: NA
V gene: TRBV19
D gene: NA
CDR3 protein: CASRGTSAETQYF
CDR3 DNA: TGTGCCAGTCGAGGGACATCAGCGGAGACCCAGTACTTC

J gene: TRBJ2-3
clone size: NA
V gene: TRBV6-6
D gene: TRBD2
CDR3 protein: CASSWTSGTDTQYF
CDR3 DNA: TGTGCCAGCAGTTGGACTAGCGGCACAGATACGCAGTATTTT

J gene: TRBJ1-1
clone size: few
V gene: TRBV5-1
D gene: NA
CDR3 protein: CASSFKNTEAFF
CDR3 DNA: TGCGCCAGCAGCTTTAAGAACACTGAAGCTTTCTTT

J gene: TRBJ2-1
clone size: NA
V gene: TRBV2
D gene: TRBD2
CDR3 protein: CASTLLGGNEQFF
CDR3 DNA: TGTGCCAGCACTCTCCTGGGAGGGAATGAGCAGTTCTTC

J gene: TRBJ2-7
clone size: NA
V gene: TRBV4-1
D gene: NA
CDR3 protein: CASSQERGGGSQQYF
CDR3 DNA: TGCGCCAGCAGCCAAGAAAGGGGGGGAGGGAGCCAGCAGTACTTC

J gene: TRBJ2-1
clone size: once
V gene: TRBV29-1
D gene: NA
CDR3 protein: CSVTISGPGREQFF
CDR3 DNA: TGCAGCGTTACCATTTCGGGACCGGGTAGAGAGCAGTTCTTC

J gene: TRBJ2-2
clone size: NA
V gene: TRBV29-1
D gene: TRBD1
CDR3 protein: CSVGFWDRGTGELFF
CDR3 DNA: TGCAGCGTTGGATTCTGGGACAGAGGGACCGGGGAGCTGTTTTTT

J gene: TRBJ2-2
clone size: NA
V gene: TRBV4-3
D gene: TRBD2
CDR3 protein: CASSRFFPGRSNTGELFF
CDR3 DNA: TGCGCCAGCAGCCGGTTCTTTCCCGGGAGGTCGAACACCGGGGAGCTGTTTTTT

J gene: TRBJ1-1
clone size: NA
V gene: TRBV6-5
D gene: TRBD1
CDR3 protein: CASTTPGTGNTEAFF
CDR3 DNA: TGTGCCAGCACCACCCCCGGGACAGGTAACACTGAAGCTTTCTTT

J gene: TRBJ2-6
clone size: NA
V gene: TRBV4-1
D gene: TRBD1
CDR3 protein: CASSRGDRAPGANVLTF
CDR3 DNA: TGCGCCAGCAGCCGAGGGGACAGGGCCCCTGGGGCCAACGTCCTGACTTTC

J gene: TRBJ2-1
clone size: NA
V gene: TRBV28
D gene: NA
CDR3 protein: CATLVRAGNEQFF
CDR3 DNA: TGTGCCACCTTGGTTAGGGCGGGAAATGAGCAGTTCTTC

J gene: TRBJ2-3
clone size: NA
V gene: TRBV7-3
D gene: TRBD2
CDR3 protein: CASSSRTSGTTDTQYF
CDR3 DNA: TGTGCCAGCAGCTCTCGGACTAGCGGGACGACAGATACGCAGTATTTT

J gene: TRBJ2-1
clone size: once
V gene: TRBV5-1
D gene: NA
CDR3 protein: CASRRTSGSYNEQFF
CDR3 DNA: TGCGCCAGCCGTCGGACCTCAGGGTCCTACAATGAGCAGTTCTTC